The clone carrying this T cell receptor beta chain has only a few counts. The antigen remains unidentified. Trimming took 1 base from V and 2 from J, leaving 14 bases between them. The germline gives CDR1 LGHNA, CDR2 YSLEER. CDR3 length equals 16 residues. These data originate in a study of blood T cells in healthy people across ages. Study information: Every two T cells gave about one barcoded beta molecule via template switching.

General study findings and limits: In older individuals, TCR beta diversity per million T cells was lower, falling roughly linearly with age.

The use of a sample-barcoded 5' primer and a J-beta primer mix characterized a second PCR of 7 to 11 cycles. In TCRdb, the 5' RACE reads were re-called with MiXCR into one record per CDR3 protein. Among approximately 800,000 distinct CDR3 sequences listed, approximately 65% were seen once. The receptor was isolated from a man aged 30 to 39 in good health. Source material: blood. V is TRBV4-3 and J is TRBJ2-5; D could derive from TRBD1 or TRBD2 (6 bases each). The DNA for the CDR3 is TGCGCCAGCAGCCAAGTATTAGGGGGGCGGCAAGAGACCCAGTACTTC. It translates to CASSQVLGGRQETQYF.